This TCR beta chain was captured in a study of OX40 agonist ivuxolimab in advanced cancers. With 3 bases removed from V and 4 bases from J, the gap between germline ends came to 12 bases. The germline V gene encodes CDR1 KGHSH and CDR2 LQKENI. This CDR3 comprises 14 residues. This clone was detected only a few times. Sequenced by immunoSEQ multiplex PCR; TCRdb stores in-frame clones only, minus some. This sample has about 77,000 clones, with 85% to 90% found just once. The chain has TRBV18 and TRBJ1-2; no firm D call. The origin of this receptor is an adult with an advanced solid tumor such as melanoma, head and neck, liver or kidney cancer. Sequenced here: CD4+ or CD8+ T cells sorted from blood, sampled in a trial of the OX40 agonist ivuxolimab. DNA of the CDR3: TGTGCCAGCTCACCGTCGGACGACCCCTATGGCTACACCTTC. Its translation is CASSPSDDPYGYTF.